The TCR beta chain described here comes from a study of cytomegalovirus exposure and HLA in healthy donors. Study conclusions and caveats: Analyses of presence/absence relied on an assumption of roughly uniform sequencing depth across donors. The authors considered a cluster of highly shared sequence variants likely to be a sequencing artifact. A later analysis showed HLA-associated TCR beta chains outstripping equally common others in clonal expansion.

The PCR employed 60 Vbeta primers together with 13 Jbeta primers. Here immunoSEQ multiplex PCR was the method, and the copy in TCRdb shows in-frame clones only, minus some. The sample carries approximately 200,000 clones, 78% recorded once. A remark on this clone: Its matching antigen is unknown.

V lost 4 bases and J 4 bases, leaving 11 bases between the germline ends. Germline V lookup: CDR1 SQVTM, CDR2 ANQGSEA. The CDR3 has 13 amino acids. This receptor was obtained from a woman aged 25 to 39 in good health and CMV-seropositive. The chain uses TRBV29-1 and TRBJ2-1; D is possibly TRBD1 (6 bases). The sample comprised PBMCs. The CDR3 sequence: CSVVRGRYNEQFF. As DNA, the CDR3 is TGCAGCGTTGTAAGGGGGAGATACAATGAGCAGTTCTTC.